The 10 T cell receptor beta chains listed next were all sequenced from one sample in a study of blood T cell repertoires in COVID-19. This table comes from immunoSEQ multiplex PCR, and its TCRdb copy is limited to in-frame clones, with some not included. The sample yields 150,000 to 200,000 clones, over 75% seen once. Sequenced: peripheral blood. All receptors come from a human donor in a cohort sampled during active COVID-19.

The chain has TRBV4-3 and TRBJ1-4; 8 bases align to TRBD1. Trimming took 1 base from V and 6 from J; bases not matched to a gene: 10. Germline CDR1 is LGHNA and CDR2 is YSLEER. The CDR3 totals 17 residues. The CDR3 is CASSQGQGKLRDEKLFF. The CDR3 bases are TGCGCCAGCAGCCAAGGACAGGGGAAGCTCAGGGATGAAAAACTGTTTTTT.

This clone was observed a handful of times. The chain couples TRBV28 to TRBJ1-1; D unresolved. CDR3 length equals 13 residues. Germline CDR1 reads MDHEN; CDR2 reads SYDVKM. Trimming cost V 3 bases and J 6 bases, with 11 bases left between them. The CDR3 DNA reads TGTGCCAGCAGTTTTTTTTCGGGGTCTGAAGCTTTCTTT. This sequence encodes CASSFFSGSEAFF. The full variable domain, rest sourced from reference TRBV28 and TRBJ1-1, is DVKVTQSSRYLVKRTGEKVFLECVQDMDHENMFWYRQDPGLGLRLIYFSYDVKMKEKGDIPEGYSVSREKKERFSLILESASTNQTSMYLCASSFFSGSEAFFGQGTRLTVV.

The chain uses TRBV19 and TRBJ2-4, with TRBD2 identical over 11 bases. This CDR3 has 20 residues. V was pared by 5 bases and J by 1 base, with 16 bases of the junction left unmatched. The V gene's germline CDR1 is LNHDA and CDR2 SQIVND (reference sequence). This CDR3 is CASSRLPGLAVPGAKNIQYF. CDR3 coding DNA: TGTGCCAGTAGTCGCCTTCCGGGACTAGCGGTCCCGGGGGCCAAAAACATTCAGTACTTC.

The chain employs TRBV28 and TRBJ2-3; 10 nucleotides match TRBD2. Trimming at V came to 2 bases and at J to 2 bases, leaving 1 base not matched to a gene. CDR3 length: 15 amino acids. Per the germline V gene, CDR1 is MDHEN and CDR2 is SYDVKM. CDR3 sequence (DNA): TGTGCCAGCAGTTTAAGCGGGGGGGCCACAGATACGCAGTATTTT. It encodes CASSLSGGATDTQYF.

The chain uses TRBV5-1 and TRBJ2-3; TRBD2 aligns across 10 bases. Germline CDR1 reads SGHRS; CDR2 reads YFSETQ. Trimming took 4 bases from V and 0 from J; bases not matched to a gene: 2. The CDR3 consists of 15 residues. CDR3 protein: CASSTSGVSTDTQYF. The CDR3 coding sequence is TGCGCCAGCAGCACTAGCGGGGTGAGCACAGATACGCAGTATTTT.

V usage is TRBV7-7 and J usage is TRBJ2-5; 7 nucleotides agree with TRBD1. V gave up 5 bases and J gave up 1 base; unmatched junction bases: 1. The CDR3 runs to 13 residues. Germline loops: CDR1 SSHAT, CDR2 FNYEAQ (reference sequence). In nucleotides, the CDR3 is TGTGCCAGCAGCAGACAGGGCCAAGAGACCCAGTACTTC. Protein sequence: CASSRQGQETQYF. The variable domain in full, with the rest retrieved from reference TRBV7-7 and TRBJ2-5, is GAGVSQSPRYKVTKRGQDVTLRCDPISSHATLYWYQQALGQGPEFLTYFNYEAQPDKSGLPSDRFSAERPEGSISTLTIQRTEQRDSAMYRCASSRQGQETQYFGPGTRLLVL.

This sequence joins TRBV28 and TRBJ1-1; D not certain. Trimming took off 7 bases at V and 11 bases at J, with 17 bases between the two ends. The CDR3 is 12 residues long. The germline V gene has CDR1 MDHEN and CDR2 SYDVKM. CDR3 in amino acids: CASIHNRGTAFF. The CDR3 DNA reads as TGTGCCAGCATACACAACCGCGGCACGGCTTTCTTT.

CDR3 sequence (DNA): TGTGCCAGCAGCTTAGCCGGGACTAGGACTGAAGCTTTCTTT. Amino acids: CASSLAGTRTEAFF. V and J are TRBV7-8 and TRBJ1-1; D is perhaps TRBD1 (5 bases). Germline values: CDR1 SGHVS, CDR2 FQNEAQ. Trimming removed 0 bases at V and 5 bases at J, with 10 bases between. The CDR3 is 14 residues long.

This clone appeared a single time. CDR3 sequence reads: CASSLDSGGGETQYF. The DNA for the CDR3 is TGTGCCAGCAGCTTAGACTCAGGGGGTGGAGAGACCCAGTACTTC. This rearrangement joins TRBV7-2 to TRBJ2-5, with 7 positions matching TRBD1. CDR1 and CDR2 (germline): SGHTA, FQGNSA. This CDR3 has 15 amino acids. The ends lost 1 base at V and 4 bases at J; junction bases unmatched: 6.

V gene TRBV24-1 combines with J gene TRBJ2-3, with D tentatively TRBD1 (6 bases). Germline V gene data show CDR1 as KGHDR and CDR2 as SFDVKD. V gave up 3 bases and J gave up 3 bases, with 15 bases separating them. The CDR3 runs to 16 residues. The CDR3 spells CATSDRGNLGTDTQYF. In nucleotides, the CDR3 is TGTGCCACCAGTGATAGGGGGAATCTAGGGACAGATACGCAGTATTTT.